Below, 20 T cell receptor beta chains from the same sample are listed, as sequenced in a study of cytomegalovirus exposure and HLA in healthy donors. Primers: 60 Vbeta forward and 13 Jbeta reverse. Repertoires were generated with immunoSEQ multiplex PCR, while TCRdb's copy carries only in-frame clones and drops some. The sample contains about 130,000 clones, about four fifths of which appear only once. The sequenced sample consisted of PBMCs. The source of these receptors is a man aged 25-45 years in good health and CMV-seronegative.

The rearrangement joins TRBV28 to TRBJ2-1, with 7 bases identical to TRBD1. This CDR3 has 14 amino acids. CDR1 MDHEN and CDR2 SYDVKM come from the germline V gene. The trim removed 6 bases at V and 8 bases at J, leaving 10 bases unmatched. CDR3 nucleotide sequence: TGTGCCAGCAGCCTCCGACAGGGTTACGATGAGCAGTTCTTC. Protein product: CASSLRQGYDEQFF.

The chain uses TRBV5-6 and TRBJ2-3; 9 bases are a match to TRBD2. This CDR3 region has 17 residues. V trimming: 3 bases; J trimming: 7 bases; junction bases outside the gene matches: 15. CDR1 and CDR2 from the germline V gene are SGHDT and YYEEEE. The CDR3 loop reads CASSSPSAGGGVYTQYF. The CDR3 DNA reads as TGTGCCAGCAGCTCCCCCTCGGCGGGAGGGGGCGTATATACGCAGTATTTT.

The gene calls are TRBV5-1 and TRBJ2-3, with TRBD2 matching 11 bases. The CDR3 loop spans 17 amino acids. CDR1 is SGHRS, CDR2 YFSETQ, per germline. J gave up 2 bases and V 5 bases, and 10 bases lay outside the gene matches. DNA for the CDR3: TGCGCCAGCAGTCGTCTAGCGGGAGGTGGGATCACAGATACGCAGTATTTT. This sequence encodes CASSRLAGGGITDTQYF.

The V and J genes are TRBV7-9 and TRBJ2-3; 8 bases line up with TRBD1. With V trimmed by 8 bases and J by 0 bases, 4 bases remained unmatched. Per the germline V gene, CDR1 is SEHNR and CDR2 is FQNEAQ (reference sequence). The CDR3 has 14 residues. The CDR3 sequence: CASRGTGSTDTQYF. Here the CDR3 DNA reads TGTGCCAGCCGAGGGACAGGCAGCACAGATACGCAGTATTTT. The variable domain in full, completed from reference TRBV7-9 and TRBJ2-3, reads DTGVSQNPRHKITKRGQNVTFRCDPISEHNRLYWYRQTLGQGPEFLTYFQNEAQLEKSRLLSDRFSAERPKGSFSTLEIQRTEQGDSAMYLCASRGTGSTDTQYFGPGTRLTVL.

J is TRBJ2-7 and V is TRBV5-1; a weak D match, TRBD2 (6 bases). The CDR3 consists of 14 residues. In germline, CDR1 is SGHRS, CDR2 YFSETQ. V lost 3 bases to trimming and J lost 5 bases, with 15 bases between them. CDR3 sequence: CASSWRDGAHEQYF. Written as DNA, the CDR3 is TGCGCCAGCAGCTGGAGGGACGGCGCCCACGAGCAGTACTTC.

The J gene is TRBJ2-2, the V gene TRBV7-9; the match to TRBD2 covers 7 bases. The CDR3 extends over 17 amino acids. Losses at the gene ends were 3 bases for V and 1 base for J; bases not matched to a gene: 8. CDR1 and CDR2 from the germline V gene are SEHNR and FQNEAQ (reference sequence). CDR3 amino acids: CASSFRGSQENTGELFF. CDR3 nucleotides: TGTGCCAGCAGCTTTCGCGGGAGTCAGGAGAACACCGGGGAGCTGTTTTTT.

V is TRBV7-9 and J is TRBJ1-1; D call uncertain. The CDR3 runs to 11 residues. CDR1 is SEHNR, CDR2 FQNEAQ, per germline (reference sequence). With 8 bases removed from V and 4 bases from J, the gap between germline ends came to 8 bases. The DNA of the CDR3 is TGTGCCAGCGTGGAGGGCACTGAAGCTTTCTTT. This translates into CASVEGTEAFF.

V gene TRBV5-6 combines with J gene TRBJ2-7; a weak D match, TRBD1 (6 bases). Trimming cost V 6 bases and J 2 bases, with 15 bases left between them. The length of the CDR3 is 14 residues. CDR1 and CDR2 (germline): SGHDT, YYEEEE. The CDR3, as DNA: TGTGCCAGCACCAGTGGGGACACAGCCTACGAGCAGTACTTC. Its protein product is CASTSGDTAYEQYF.

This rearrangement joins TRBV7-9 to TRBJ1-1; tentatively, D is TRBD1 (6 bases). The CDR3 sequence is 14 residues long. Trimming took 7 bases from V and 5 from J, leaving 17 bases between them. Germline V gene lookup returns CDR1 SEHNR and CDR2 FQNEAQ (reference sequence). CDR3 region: CASKRQAGSTEAFF. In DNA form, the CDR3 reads TGTGCCAGCAAACGACAGGCAGGGAGTACTGAAGCTTTCTTT. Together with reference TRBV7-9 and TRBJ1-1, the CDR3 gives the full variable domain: DTGVSQNPRHKITKRGQNVTFRCDPISEHNRLYWYRQTLGQGPEFLTYFQNEAQLEKSRLLSDRFSAERPKGSFSTLEIQRTEQGDSAMYLCASKRQAGSTEAFFGQGTRLTVV.

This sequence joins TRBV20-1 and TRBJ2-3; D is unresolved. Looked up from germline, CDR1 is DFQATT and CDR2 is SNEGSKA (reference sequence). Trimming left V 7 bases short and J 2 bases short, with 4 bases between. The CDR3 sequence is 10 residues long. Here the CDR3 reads CSVNTDTQYF. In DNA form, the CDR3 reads TGCAGTGTTAACACAGATACGCAGTATTTT.

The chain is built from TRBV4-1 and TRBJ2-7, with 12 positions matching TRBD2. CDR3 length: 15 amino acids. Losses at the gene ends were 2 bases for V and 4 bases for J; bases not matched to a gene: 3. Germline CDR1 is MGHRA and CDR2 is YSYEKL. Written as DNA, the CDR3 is TGCGCCAGCAGCCAACTGGGACTAGCGGGTTACGAGCAGTACTTC. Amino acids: CASSQLGLAGYEQYF.

In DNA form, the CDR3 reads TGTGCCAGCAGCTCAGGGAAAGAGAAAGCCTACGAGCAGTACTTC. It is translated as CASSSGKEKAYEQYF. The chain joins TRBV7-9 to TRBJ2-7, with D possibly matching TRBD1 (5 bases). The CDR3 runs to 15 residues. The V end was cut by 4 bases, the J end by 2 bases, with 15 bases between. Germline loops: CDR1 SEHNR, CDR2 FQNEAQ (reference sequence).

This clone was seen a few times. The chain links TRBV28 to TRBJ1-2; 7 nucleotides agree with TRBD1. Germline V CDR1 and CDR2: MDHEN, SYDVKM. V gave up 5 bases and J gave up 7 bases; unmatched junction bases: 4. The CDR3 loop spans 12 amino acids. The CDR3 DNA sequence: TGTGCCAGCAGTGACAGGGTCAGTGGCTACACCTTC. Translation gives CASSDRVSGYTF.

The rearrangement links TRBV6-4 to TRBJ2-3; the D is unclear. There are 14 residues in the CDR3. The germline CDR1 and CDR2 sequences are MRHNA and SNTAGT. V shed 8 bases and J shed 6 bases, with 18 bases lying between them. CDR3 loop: CASRPDRSADTQYF. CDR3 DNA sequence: TGTGCCAGCCGTCCTGACCGCTCAGCGGATACGCAGTATTTT.

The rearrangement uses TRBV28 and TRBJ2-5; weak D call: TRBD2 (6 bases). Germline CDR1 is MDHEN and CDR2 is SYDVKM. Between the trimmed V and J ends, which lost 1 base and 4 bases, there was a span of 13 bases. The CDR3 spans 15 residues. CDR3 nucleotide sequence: TGTGCCAGCAGTTTATTGGGGGGAACTCTAGAGACCCAGTACTTC. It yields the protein CASSLLGGTLETQYF.

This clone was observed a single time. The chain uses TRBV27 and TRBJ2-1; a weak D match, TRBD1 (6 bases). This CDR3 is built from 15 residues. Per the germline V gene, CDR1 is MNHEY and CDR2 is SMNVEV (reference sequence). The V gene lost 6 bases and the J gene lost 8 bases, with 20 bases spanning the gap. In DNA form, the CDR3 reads TGTGCCAGCAGCCCATCTTGGGCAGGGGAACATGAGCAGTTCTTC. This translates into CASSPSWAGEHEQFF.

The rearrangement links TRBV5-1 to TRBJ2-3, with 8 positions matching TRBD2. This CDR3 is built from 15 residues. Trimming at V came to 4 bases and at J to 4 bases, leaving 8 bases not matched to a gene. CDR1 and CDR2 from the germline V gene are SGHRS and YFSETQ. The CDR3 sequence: CASSTTSGRADTQYF. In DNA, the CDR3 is TGCGCCAGCAGCACCACTAGCGGCCGGGCAGATACGCAGTATTTT. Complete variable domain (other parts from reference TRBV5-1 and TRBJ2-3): KAGVTQTPRYLIKTRGQQVTLSCSPISGHRSVSWYQQTPGQGLQFLFEYFSETQRNKGNFPGRFSGRQFSNSRSEMNVSTLELGDSALYLCASSTTSGRADTQYFGPGTRLTVL.

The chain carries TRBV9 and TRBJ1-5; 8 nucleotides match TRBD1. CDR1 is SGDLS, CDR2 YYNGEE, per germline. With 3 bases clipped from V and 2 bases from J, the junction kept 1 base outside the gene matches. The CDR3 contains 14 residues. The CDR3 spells CASSAGQGNQPQHF. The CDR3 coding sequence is TGTGCCAGCAGCGCGGGACAGGGCAATCAGCCCCAGCATTTT.

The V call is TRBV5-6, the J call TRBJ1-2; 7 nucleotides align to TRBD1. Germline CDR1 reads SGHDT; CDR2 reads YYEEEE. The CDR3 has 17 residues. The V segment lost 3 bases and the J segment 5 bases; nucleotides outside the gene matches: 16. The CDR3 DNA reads TGTGCCAGCAGCTCGACGTTAGGCTGGGACAGACAGTATGGCTACACCTTC. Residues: CASSSTLGWDRQYGYTF.

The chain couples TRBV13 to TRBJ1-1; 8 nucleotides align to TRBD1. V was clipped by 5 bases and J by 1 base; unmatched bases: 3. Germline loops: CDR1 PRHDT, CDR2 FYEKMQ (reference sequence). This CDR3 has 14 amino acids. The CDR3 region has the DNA TGTGCCAGCAGCCCGGGGACAGGGAACACTGAAGCTTTCTTT. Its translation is CASSPGTGNTEAFF.